This T cell receptor (beta chain) appears in the sequencing data of a study of blood T cell repertoires in COVID-19. Sequencing was performed with immunoSEQ multiplex PCR; in TCRdb, only in-frame clones are kept and a portion is missing. This sample has approximately 100,000 clones; under 85% occur once, and the top ten carry around 22%. The CDR3 is made up of 14 amino acids. Trimming took off 4 bases at V and 7 bases at J, with 18 bases between the two ends. Germline V gives CDR1 SGHKS, CDR2 YYEKEE (reference sequence). The receptor's source is a man between 70 and 80 years old with acute or convalescent COVID-19. The J gene is TRBJ2-7, the V gene TRBV5-5; no definite D call. The sequencing sample was made of peripheral blood. The CDR3 loop reads CASSLLTSTGEQYF. The CDR3 DNA sequence: TGTGCCAGCAGCCTGCTGACTTCAACCGGAGAGCAGTACTTC.